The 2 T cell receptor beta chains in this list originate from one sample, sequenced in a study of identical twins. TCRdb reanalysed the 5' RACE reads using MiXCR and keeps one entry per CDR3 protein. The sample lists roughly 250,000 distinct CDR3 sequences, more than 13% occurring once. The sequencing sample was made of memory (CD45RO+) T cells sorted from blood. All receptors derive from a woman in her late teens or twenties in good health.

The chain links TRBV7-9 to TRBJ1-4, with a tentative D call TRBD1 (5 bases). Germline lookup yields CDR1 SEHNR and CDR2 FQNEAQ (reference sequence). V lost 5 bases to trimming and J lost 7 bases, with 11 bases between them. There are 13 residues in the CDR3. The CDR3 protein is CASSEGEGEKLFF. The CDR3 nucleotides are TGTGCCAGCAGCGAAGGGGAGGGTGAAAAACTGTTTTTT.

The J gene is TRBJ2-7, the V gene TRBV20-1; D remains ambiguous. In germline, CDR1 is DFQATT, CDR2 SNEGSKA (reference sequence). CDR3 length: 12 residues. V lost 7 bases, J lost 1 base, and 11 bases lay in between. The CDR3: CSVPGGSYEQYF. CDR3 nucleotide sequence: TGCAGTGTCCCGGGCGGTTCCTACGAGCAGTACTTC.